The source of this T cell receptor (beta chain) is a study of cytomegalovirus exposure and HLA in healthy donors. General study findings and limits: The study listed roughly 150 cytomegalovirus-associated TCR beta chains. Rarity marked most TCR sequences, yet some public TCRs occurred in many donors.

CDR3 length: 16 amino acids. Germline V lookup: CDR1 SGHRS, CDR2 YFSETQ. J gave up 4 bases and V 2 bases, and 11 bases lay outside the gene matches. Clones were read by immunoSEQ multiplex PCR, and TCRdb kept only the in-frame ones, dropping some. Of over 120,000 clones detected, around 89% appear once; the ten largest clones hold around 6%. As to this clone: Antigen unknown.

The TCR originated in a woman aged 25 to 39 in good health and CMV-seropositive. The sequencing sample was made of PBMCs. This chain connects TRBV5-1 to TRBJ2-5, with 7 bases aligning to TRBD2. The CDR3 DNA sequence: TGCGCCAGCAGCTTAACCTCGGTAGGCGGGAGAGAGACCCAGTACTTC. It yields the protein CASSLTSVGGRETQYF. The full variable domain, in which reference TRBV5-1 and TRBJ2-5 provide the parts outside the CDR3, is KAGVTQTPRYLIKTRGQQVTLSCSPISGHRSVSWYQQTPGQGLQFLFEYFSETQRNKGNFPGRFSGRQFSNSRSEMNVSTLELGDSALYLCASSLTSVGGRETQYFGPGTRLLVL.